This T cell receptor beta chain was recorded in a study of shared clonotypes between healthy human individuals. As for the study in general: Two women and a few men aged 18 to 49 served as donors.

CD8 cells classed as naive were CD45RO-negative and positively selected for CCR7, excluding terminally differentiated effector memory CD45RA+ cells. Clones were sequenced by immunoSEQ multiplex PCR, and TCRdb holds only the in-frame ones, with some missing. Seen here are 800,000 or so clones, roughly 96% observed once, and the top ten hold under 0.3%. A remark on this clone: Its target is unknown.

Findings and limits, study-wide: Naive subsets typically showed greater estimated richness than memory subsets.

V lost 2 bases and J 2 bases, leaving 6 bases between the germline ends. Germline V gene sequence: CDR1 ENHRY, CDR2 SYGVKD. The length of the CDR3 is 13 residues. The genes are TRBV10-3 and TRBJ2-5; no reliable D call. What was sequenced was naive CD8+ T cells sorted from blood. The receptor was derived from a man aged 30 to 45 in good health. CDR3 DNA: TGTGCCATCAGTGAGCGGGCTCAAGAGACCCAGTACTTC. Protein sequence: CAISERAQETQYF.